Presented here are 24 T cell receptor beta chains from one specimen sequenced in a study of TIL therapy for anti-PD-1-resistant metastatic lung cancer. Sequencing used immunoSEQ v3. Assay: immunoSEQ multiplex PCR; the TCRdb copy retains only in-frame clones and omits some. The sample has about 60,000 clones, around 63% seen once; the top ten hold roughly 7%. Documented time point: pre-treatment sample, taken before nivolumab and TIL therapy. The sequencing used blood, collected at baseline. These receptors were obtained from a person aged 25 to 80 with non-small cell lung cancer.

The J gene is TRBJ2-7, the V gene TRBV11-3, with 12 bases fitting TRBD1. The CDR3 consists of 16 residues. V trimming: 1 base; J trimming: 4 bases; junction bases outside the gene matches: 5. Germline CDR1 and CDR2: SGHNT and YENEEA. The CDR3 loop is CASSLGPGQGAYEQYF. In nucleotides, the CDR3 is TGTGCCAGCAGCTTAGGACCGGGACAGGGGGCATACGAGCAGTACTTC. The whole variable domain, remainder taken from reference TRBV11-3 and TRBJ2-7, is EAGVVQSPRYKIIEKKQPVAFWCNPISGHNTLYWYLQNLGQGPELLIRYENEEAVDDSQLPKDRFSAERLKGVDSTLKIQPAELGDSAVYLCASSLGPGQGAYEQYFGPGTRLTVT.

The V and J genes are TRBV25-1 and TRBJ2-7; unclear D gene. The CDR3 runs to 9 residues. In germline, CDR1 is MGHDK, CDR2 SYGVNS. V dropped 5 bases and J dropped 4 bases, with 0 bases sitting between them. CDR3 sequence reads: CASSYEQYF. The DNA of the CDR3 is TGTGCCAGCAGTTACGAGCAGTACTTC.

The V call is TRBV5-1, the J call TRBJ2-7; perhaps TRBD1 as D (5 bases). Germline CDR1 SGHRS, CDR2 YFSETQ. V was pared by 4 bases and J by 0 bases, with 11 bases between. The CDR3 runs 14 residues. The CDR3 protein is CASSLTTDSYEQYF. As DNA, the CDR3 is TGCGCCAGCAGCCTGACGACAGACTCCTACGAGCAGTACTTC.

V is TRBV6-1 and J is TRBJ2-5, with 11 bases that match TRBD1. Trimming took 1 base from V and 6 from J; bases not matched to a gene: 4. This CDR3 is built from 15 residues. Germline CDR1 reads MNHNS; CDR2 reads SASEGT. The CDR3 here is CASSEGTGGMQTQYF. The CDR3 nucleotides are TGTGCCAGCAGTGAAGGGACAGGGGGCATGCAGACCCAGTACTTC.

CDR3 protein: CASSLMLVGETQYF. The CDR3 nucleotides are TGTGCCAGCAGCTTAATGCTAGTCGGGGAGACCCAGTACTTC. This rearrangement joins TRBV7-8 to TRBJ2-5, with D unclear. Germline V lookup: CDR1 SGHVS, CDR2 FQNEAQ. Trimming pared 2 bases from V and 5 bases from J, leaving 12 bases between. This CDR3 is 14 amino acids long.

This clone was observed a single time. DNA of the CDR3: TGTGCCAGCAGTTACCTGACAGCCGGATTGGTGCACACCATATATTTT. Its protein product is CASSYLTAGLVHTIYF. The chain carries TRBV6-6 and TRBJ1-3; D perhaps matches TRBD1 (5 bases). The length of the CDR3 is 16 residues. Trimming removed 2 bases from V and 8 bases from J, with 19 bases in between. Germline-derived CDR1 and CDR2 are MNHNY and SVGAGI (reference sequence).

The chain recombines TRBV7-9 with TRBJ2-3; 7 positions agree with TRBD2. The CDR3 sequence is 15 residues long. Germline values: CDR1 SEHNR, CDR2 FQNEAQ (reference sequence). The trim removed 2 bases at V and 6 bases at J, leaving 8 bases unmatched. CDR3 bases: TGTGCCAGCAGCTTACGGACTAGAGGTGGGGATACGCAGTATTTT. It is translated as CASSLRTRGGDTQYF.

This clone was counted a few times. DNA of the CDR3: TGCGCCAGCAGCTTGGAACTAGCGAGCACCGGGGAGCTGTTTTTT. This translates into CASSLELASTGELFF. The chain has TRBV5-1 and TRBJ2-2, with TRBD2 matching over 7 bases. CDR1 and CDR2 from the germline V gene are SGHRS and YFSETQ. J was trimmed by 4 bases and V by 0 bases; bases with no gene match: 3. There are 15 residues in the CDR3.

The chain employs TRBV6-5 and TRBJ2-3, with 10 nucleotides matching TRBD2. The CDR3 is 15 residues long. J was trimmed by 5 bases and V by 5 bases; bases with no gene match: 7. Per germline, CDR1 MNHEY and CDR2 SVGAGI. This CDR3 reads CASSRAGGPGDTQYF. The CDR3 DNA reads TGTGCCAGCAGTCGAGCGGGAGGGCCTGGAGATACGCAGTATTTT.

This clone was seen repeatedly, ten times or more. Here the CDR3 reads CASSSTGSQLYGYTF. As DNA, the CDR3 is TGTGCCAGCTCATCGACAGGATCCCAACTCTATGGCTACACCTTC. The chain recombines TRBV18 with TRBJ1-2; weak D call: TRBD1 (6 bases). V was clipped by 5 bases and J by 4 bases, with 17 bases between them. This CDR3 contains 15 residues. Germline CDR1 is KGHSH and CDR2 is LQKENI.

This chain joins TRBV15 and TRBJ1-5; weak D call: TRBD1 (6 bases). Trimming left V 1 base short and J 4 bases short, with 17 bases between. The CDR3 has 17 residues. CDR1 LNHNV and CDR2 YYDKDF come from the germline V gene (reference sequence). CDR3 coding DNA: TGTGCCACCAGCAGAGGAACGAACAGGGTGCTGAATCAGCCCCAGCATTTT. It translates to CATSRGTNRVLNQPQHF.

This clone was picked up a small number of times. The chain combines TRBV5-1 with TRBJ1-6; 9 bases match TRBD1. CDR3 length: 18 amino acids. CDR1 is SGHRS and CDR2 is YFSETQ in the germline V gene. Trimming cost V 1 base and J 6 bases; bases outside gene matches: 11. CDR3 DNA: TGCGCCAGCAGCTTGACGGTTCTGACGGGACAGGGTAATTCACCCCTCCACTTT. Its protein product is CASSLTVLTGQGNSPLHF.

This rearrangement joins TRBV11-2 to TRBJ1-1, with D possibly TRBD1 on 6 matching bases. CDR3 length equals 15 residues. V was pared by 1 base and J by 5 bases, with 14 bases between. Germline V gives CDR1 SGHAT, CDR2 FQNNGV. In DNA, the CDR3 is TGTGCCAGCAGCTTAGTGGGGGGGGCGTTGACTGAAGCTTTCTTT. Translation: CASSLVGGALTEAFF.

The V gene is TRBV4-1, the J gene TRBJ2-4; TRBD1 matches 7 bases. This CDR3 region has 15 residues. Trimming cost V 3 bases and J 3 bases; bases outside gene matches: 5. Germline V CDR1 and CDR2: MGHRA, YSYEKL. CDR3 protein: CASSQPGQLKNIQYF. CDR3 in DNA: TGCGCCAGCAGCCAGCCGGGACAGCTCAAAAACATTCAGTACTTC.

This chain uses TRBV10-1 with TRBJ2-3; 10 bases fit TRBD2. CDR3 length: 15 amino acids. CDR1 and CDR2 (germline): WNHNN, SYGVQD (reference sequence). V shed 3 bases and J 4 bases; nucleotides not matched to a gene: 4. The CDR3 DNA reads TGCGCCAGCAGTGATGGTAGCGGGGGGCCAGATACGCAGTATTTT. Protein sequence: CASSDGSGGPDTQYF.

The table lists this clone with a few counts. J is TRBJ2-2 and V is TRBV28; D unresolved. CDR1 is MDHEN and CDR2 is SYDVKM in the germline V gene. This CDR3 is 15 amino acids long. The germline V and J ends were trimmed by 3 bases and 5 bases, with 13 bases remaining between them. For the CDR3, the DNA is TGTGCCAGCAGTTTGTGGGCCACTGGGACCGGGGAGCTGTTTTTT. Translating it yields CASSLWATGTGELFF.

The CDR3 loop is CASSPSGREIGNTIYF. The DNA for the CDR3 is TGCGCCAGCAGCCCAAGTGGCAGGGAAATAGGAAACACCATATATTTT. The chain recombines TRBV4-1 with TRBJ1-3; perhaps TRBD1 as D (5 bases). The CDR3 is 16 residues long. V lost 4 bases, J lost 4 bases, and 17 bases lay in between. Germline lookup yields CDR1 MGHRA and CDR2 YSYEKL.

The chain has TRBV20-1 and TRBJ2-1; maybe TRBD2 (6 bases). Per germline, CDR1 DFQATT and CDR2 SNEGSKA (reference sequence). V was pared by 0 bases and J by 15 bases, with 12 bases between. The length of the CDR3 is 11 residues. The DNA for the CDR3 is TGCAGTGCTAGAGATGGGGACTTGCGGTTCTTC. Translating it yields CSARDGDLRFF.

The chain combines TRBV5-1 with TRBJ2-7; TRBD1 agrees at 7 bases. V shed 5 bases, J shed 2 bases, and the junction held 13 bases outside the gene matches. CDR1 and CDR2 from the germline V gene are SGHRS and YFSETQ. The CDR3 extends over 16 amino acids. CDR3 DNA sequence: TGCGCCAGCAGTTTGCTCCCGGGACAGAGGGCCTACGAGCAGTACTTC. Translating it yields CASSLLPGQRAYEQYF.

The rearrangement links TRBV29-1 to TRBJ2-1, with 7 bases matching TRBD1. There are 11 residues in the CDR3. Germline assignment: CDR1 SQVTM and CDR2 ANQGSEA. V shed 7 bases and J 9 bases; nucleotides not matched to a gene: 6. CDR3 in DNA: TGCAGCGGTGACAGGGATGCTGAGCAGTTCTTC. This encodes CSGDRDAEQFF.

This chain's CDR3 is CASSIRDSKVHYGYTF. The CDR3 DNA reads as TGTGCCAGTAGTATAAGAGACAGCAAGGTACACTATGGCTACACCTTC. The V gene is TRBV19, the J gene TRBJ1-2, with D possibly matching TRBD1 (5 bases). Germline V lookup: CDR1 LNHDA, CDR2 SQIVND (reference sequence). The CDR3 has 16 amino acids. Trimming cost V 2 bases and J 3 bases, with 16 bases left between them.

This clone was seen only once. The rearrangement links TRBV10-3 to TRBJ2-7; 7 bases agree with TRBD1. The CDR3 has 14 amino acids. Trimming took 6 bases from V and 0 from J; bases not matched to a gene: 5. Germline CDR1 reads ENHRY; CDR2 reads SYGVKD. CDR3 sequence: CAISTRDSSYEQYF. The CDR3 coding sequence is TGTGCCATCAGCACTCGGGACAGCTCCTACGAGCAGTACTTC.

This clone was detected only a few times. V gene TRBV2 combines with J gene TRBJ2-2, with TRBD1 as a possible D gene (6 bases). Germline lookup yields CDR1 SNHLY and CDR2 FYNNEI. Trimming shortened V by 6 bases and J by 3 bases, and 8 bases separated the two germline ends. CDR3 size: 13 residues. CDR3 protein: CASRGTYTGELFF. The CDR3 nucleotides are TGTGCCAGCAGGGGGACATACACCGGGGAGCTGTTTTTT.

The CDR3 nucleotides are TGCGCCAGCAGCCCAGGGGAGGGAGAGACCCAGTACTTC. Amino acid sequence: CASSPGEGETQYF. V is TRBV5-1 and J is TRBJ2-5, with D possibly matching TRBD2 (7 bases). Germline V gene sequence: CDR1 SGHRS, CDR2 YFSETQ. With 4 bases removed from V and 4 bases from J, the gap between germline ends came to 11 bases. The CDR3 extends over 13 amino acids. Looking up the rest from reference TRBV5-1 and TRBJ2-5 gives the full variable domain: KAGVTQTPRYLIKTRGQQVTLSCSPISGHRSVSWYQQTPGQGLQFLFEYFSETQRNKGNFPGRFSGRQFSNSRSEMNVSTLELGDSALYLCASSPGEGETQYFGPGTRLLVL.